A single sample is the source of the 16 T cell receptor beta chains below, sequenced in a study of tumor-infiltrating lymphocytes in primary liver carcinoma. The authors took blood RNA from unsorted whole blood and also extracted germline DNA. TCR beta cDNA was prepared out of around 460 ng total RNA by means of a constant-region primer. Libraries for TCR beta were built through three nested multiplex PCR rounds, which together made up a slightly modified ARM-PCR procedure. The first two PCR rounds used TRBV1-TRBV30 forward primers with a C-beta reverse primer, roughly 10 cycles each. TCRdb itself ran the multiplex PCR reads through MiXCR, one entry per CDR3 protein. The sample has 320,000 or so distinct CDR3 sequences; about 60% are singletons. Sequenced material: peripheral blood. All receptors derive from a man aged 35-49 years with primary liver carcinoma and hepatitis B virus infection.

Details on this clonotype: With a much larger clone just one base away, this may be a read error. V gene TRBV6-2 or TRBV6-3 combines with J gene TRBJ2-1; D perhaps matches TRBD2 (6 bases). The germline CDR1 and CDR2 sequences are MNHEY and SVGEGT. CDR3 length: 16 residues. The V and J ends lost 7 bases and 5 bases respectively, with 21 bases between them. The CDR3 nucleotides read TGTGCCAGCAATATACGTGGGGACTCGGGCAACAATGAGCAGTTCTTC. It yields the protein CASNIRGDSGNNEQFF.

The CDR3, as DNA: TGTGCCAGTAGTCAGCCGGCGAACACTGAAGCTTTCTTT. Protein: CASSQPANTEAFF. The rearrangement links TRBV19 to TRBJ1-1, with no clear D. The CDR3 runs to 13 residues. V lost 5 bases and J lost 1, with 8 bases in between. Per the germline V gene, CDR1 is LNHDA and CDR2 is SQIVND (reference sequence).

Comments on this clonotype: A much larger clone is a single base away; this may be a read error. The chain combines TRBV6-1 with TRBJ2-7, with a tentative D call TRBD1 (5 bases). The CDR3 consists of 15 residues. Germline-derived CDR1 and CDR2 are MNHNS and SASEGT. CDR3 sequence reads: CAGSVYETVTYEQYF. Written as DNA, the CDR3 is TGTGCCGGCAGTGTTTACGAGACAGTTACCTACGAGCAGTACTTC.

The CDR3: CASSKALGQESTAEQPQHF. The CDR3, as DNA: TGTGCCAGCAGCAAAGCGCTCGGGCAGGAGTCGACCGCGGAGCAGCCCCAGCATTTT. This rearrangement joins TRBV21-1 to TRBJ1-5; TRBD1 reflects the table's D call only, with no check against the DNA. TRBV21-1 is noted as a pseudogene. The CDR3 spans 19 residues.

On this clonotype itself: Since a much larger clone is just one base distant, this may be a read error. This chain links TRBV12-3 or TRBV12-4 with TRBJ1-4; 9 bases agree with TRBD1. The CDR3 consists of 13 residues. The CDR3 DNA is TGTGCCAACAGTTTAACAGGGGGCGAAAAACTGTTTTTT. Its protein product is CANSLTGGEKLFF.

This clonotype was observed a handful of times. The chain couples TRBV5-6 to TRBJ2-1; D not resolved. The V end was cut by 6 bases, the J end by 6 bases, with 19 bases between. The CDR3 is made up of 15 amino acids. The V gene's germline CDR1 is SGHDT and CDR2 YYEEEE. The CDR3 DNA reads as TGTGCCAGCAAAGTTTACCGGCCAGACTCCAATGAGCAGTTCTTC. Its protein is CASKVYRPDSNEQFF. The variable domain in full, completed from reference TRBV5-6 and TRBJ2-1, reads DAGVTQSPTHLIKTRGQQVTLRCSPKSGHDTVSWYQQALGQGPQFIFQYYEEEERQRGNFPDRFSGHQFPNYSSELNVNALLLGDSALYLCASKVYRPDSNEQFFGPGTRLTVL.

The chain is built from TRBV11-2 and TRBJ2-1; a possible D gene is TRBD1 (5 bases). Germline assignment: CDR1 SGHAT and CDR2 FQNNGV. The V end lost 5 bases, the J end lost 7 bases, and 15 bases lay between the germline ends. The CDR3 is 14 amino acids. The CDR3 DNA reads as TGTGCCAGCAGCCCCATGATAGGGGTGAATGAGCAGTTCTTC. Residues: CASSPMIGVNEQFF.

In regard to this clonotype: Germline is not matched at one junction end, which may reflect a read error. The genes are TRBV11-1 and TRBJ2-7; D possibly corresponds to TRBD1 (6 bases). This CDR3 is built from 16 residues. Germline loops: CDR1 SGHAT, CDR2 FQDESV (reference sequence). CDR3 region: CASSSRLGTFSHDQYF. The CDR3 bases are TGTGCCAGCAGCTCTCGGCTGGGGACATTCTCCCACGATCAGTACTTC. Full variable domain (outside the CDR3, taken from reference TRBV11-1 and TRBJ2-7): EAEVAQSPRYKITEKSQAVAFWCDPISGHATLYWYRQILGQGPELLVQFQDESVVDDSQLPKDRFSAERLKGVDSTLKIQPAELGDSAMYLCASSSRLGTFSHDQYFGPGTRLTVT.

In this sample, this clonotype turned up many times. This sequence joins TRBV6-6 and TRBJ1-1; a possible D gene is TRBD1 (6 bases). Deletions cut 0 bases from V and 5 bases from J, with 10 bases between. CDR1 is MNHNY and CDR2 is SVGAGI in the germline V gene (reference sequence). The CDR3 runs 14 residues. DNA of the CDR3: TGTGCCAGCAGTTACTCGAGGGGGGGTACTGAAGCTTTCTTT. As protein: CASSYSRGGTEAFF.

The chain joins TRBV4-1 to TRBJ2-1, with D perhaps TRBD2 (5 bases). CDR1 and CDR2 (germline): MGHRA, YSYEKL. Trimming removed 4 bases from V and 2 bases from J, with 15 bases in between. The CDR3 has 16 residues. The CDR3 DNA reads TGCGCCAGCAGCCCAATCACGGCGGAGGCCTACAATGAGCAGTTCTTC. This encodes CASSPITAEAYNEQFF.

This clonotype came up many times. V usage is TRBV4-3 and J usage is TRBJ2-7; perhaps TRBD2 as D (6 bases). V lost 2 bases and J 2 bases, leaving 16 bases between the germline ends. The CDR3 length is 16 residues. Looked up from germline, CDR1 is LGHNA and CDR2 is YSLEER. The CDR3 nucleotides are TGCGCCAGCAGCCAATACACGGGAGAGGCCACCTACGAGCAGTACTTC. Translating gives CASSQYTGEATYEQYF.

Concerning this clonotype: It may be a read error: a sequence one base away is much more abundant. The gene calls are TRBV24-1 and TRBJ2-1, with D hard to call. Looked up from germline, CDR1 is KGHDR and CDR2 is SFDVKD. V lost 4 bases to trimming and J lost 8 bases, with 14 bases between them. The CDR3 runs 14 residues. The CDR3 protein is CATSDPPDSHEQFF. DNA of the CDR3: TGTGCCACCAGTGACCCTCCGGATTCGCATGAGCAGTTCTTC.

As to this clonotype: An end of the junction does not agree with germline; a read error may underlie this. V usage is TRBV10-1 and J usage is TRBJ2-7; D is perhaps TRBD1 or TRBD2 (6 bases each). Germline V CDR1 and CDR2: WNHNN, SYGVQD (reference sequence). The CDR3 extends over 12 amino acids. The DNA for the CDR3 is TGCGCCAACAGTGAGGGGGGCGGCGAGCAGTACTTC. Its protein is CANSEGGGEQYF.

The CDR3 coding sequence is TGTGCCAGCAGCTACGGACTAGCGGGACTAGACAATGAGCAGTTCTTC. This codes for CASSYGLAGLDNEQFF. This chain joins TRBV5-4 and TRBJ2-1; 12 bases fit TRBD2. The length of the CDR3 is 16 residues. CDR1 is SGHNT, CDR2 YYREEE, per germline (reference sequence). V lost 3 bases, J lost 5 bases, and 6 bases stayed unmatched.

This clonotype was found a few times. The chain combines TRBV4-3 with TRBJ2-1; TRBD2 is a possible D gene (5 bases). Germline CDR1 LGHNA, CDR2 YSLEER. The CDR3 sequence is 15 residues long. Trimming pared 2 bases from V and 9 bases from J, leaving 17 bases between. CDR3 sequence reads: CASSQLLVGVGEQFF. The CDR3 DNA sequence: TGCGCCAGCAGCCAACTGCTAGTGGGAGTTGGTGAGCAGTTCTTC.

As concerns this clonotype: This sequence may be a read error, since a much larger clone differs from it by one base. The chain couples TRBV6-1 to TRBJ1-5, with 7 bases fitting TRBD1. The CDR3 is 15 amino acids. The V segment lost 4 bases and the J segment 7 bases; nucleotides outside the gene matches: 10. From germline, CDR1 is MNHNS and CDR2 SASEGT. CDR3 DNA: TGTGCCAGCAGTGCAGGGTTAGGGGGCGGCCAGCCCCAGCATTTT. Translated: CASSAGLGGGQPQHF.